This T cell receptor (beta chain) is from a study of T cells after yellow fever vaccination (dated by TCRdb to the late 2010s). Study-wide context: The SMART-Seq v4 Ultra Low Input RNA kit was used to prepare libraries from fractions with low cell numbers. To track T-cell clones before and after primary and booster YFV17D yellow fever vaccination, bulk TCR alpha and beta repertoires were sequenced longitudinally. Two healthy male donors, one aged 18 to 30 and one aged 30 to 40 years, were included in the cohort. Blood was drawn at multiple timepoints before and after primary and secondary immunization, with bulk PBMC replicates and cell subsets isolated. The paper's findings and limits, for the study overall: Because only a couple of donors were included in the study, the extent to which the findings can be generalized is limited. The secondary T-cell response was weaker than the primary response but faster, peaking on day 5 instead of day 15. A small share of clonotypes occurred in both CD4 and CD8 compartments, likely arising from convergent recombination. Computational filtering was required because FACS-sorted repertoires could contain abundant contaminating clonotypes from the bulk population. Most clones expanded after primary vaccination (around 96% of CD4 and about 85% of CD8) were re-detected after the booster, suggesting that broad memory maintenance occurred.

TCR cDNA was synthesized by 5'RACE template switching, through which a universal primer site and unique molecular identifiers were introduced. Priming for cDNA synthesis came from both the TCR alpha and TCR beta constant segments. Library amplification involved two PCR steps, and the second step added sample barcodes and sequencing adapters. Sequencing of libraries was done on Illumina HiSeq 2500 (2x100 bp) or NovaSeq (2x150 bp). The authors' analysis ran thus. MIGEC handled demultiplexing of reads and collapsing into UMI consensus sequences, while MiXCR performed V(D)J alignment. Clonotypes responding to the vaccine were identified with edgeR on replicate PBMC samples, with the criteria of FDR below 0.01 and a log2 fold change above 5 up to day 15. Each bulk clonotype received a CD4 or CD8 identity based on whether the sequenced CD4 or CD8 repertoire contained that clonotype at higher abundance. TCRdb trimmed the raw reads at Q25, called clones with MiXCR and kept productive beta chains. Identical CDR3 protein sequences are pooled into one entry, listed with their most common genes and DNA. Here the V and J calls rest on TCRdb's processing, not on the authors' analysis. In all, the sample holds 110,000 to 150,000 distinct CDR3 sequences, and under 7% of those were seen once. Clones ranked in the top ten supply under 0.7% of the sample.

The treatment or condition tag for this specimen amounts to: live attenuated yellow fever vaccine strain. A standard Ficoll-Paque protocol was used to isolate PBMCs from peripheral blood. CD4 and CD8 T-cell fractions were isolated with Dynabeads CD4 and CD8 positive selection kits. TriZol was used to extract RNA from bulk PBMCs, CD4 and CD8 fractions, and dextramer-positive and dextramer-negative fractions. About this clonotype itself: Its antigen remains undetermined. Nothing much larger sits one base from this clone, and base qualities are not available.

The receptor was isolated from a man aged 30 to 45 who received the YFV17D yellow fever vaccine. This specimen was CD4+ T cells sorted from PBMCs, taken 10 days after the yellow fever booster vaccination.

The DNA sequence reads TGCAGCGTTGAAGTTGCTGGCGAGCAGTACTTC. It encodes CSVEVAGEQYF. The chain joins TRBV29-1 to TRBJ2-7; no D segment can be confidently identified. Inclusive of the bounding cysteine and phenylalanine, the CDR3 is 11 residues long. Only the CDR3 DNA is retained, 33 bases long and in frame from the first base. The trim is 1 base for V and 6 bases for J, with a gap of 7 bases between the germline ends. Taken from the germline V gene, the CDR1 and CDR2 loops are SQVTM and ANQGSEA.